This passage covers 16 T cell receptor beta chains from one sample sequenced in a study of T cell responses to AZD1222 COVID-19 vaccine. Clones were read by immunoSEQ multiplex PCR, and TCRdb kept only the in-frame ones, dropping some. The sample holds about 160,000 clones; 80% to 95% are singletons and the top ten take less than 3.5%. The starting material was peripheral blood, obtained 28 days after the second AZD1222 dose. Receptors originate from an adult who received the AZD1222 COVID-19 vaccine.

The V and J genes are TRBV4-1 and TRBJ2-1, with D maybe TRBD1 (6 bases). The CDR3 spans 17 residues. Germline loops: CDR1 MGHRA, CDR2 YSYEKL. V lost 0 bases, J lost 0 bases, and 12 bases lay in between. Written as DNA, the CDR3 is TGCGCCAGCAGCCAAGATCCTCGGGGACACTCCTACAATGAGCAGTTCTTC. It specifies CASSQDPRGHSYNEQFF.

This chain links TRBV5-6 with TRBJ1-1; TRBD1 matches 7 bases. J lost 1 base, V lost 0 bases, and 6 bases had no gene match. CDR3 length equals 16 residues. Germline values: CDR1 SGHDT, CDR2 YYEEEE. The CDR3 reads CASSLGAGTANTEAFF. CDR3 nucleotides: TGTGCCAGCAGCTTGGGGGCCGGGACAGCGAACACTGAAGCTTTCTTT. The variable domain in full, completed from reference TRBV5-6 and TRBJ1-1, reads DAGVTQSPTHLIKTRGQQVTLRCSPKSGHDTVSWYQQALGQGPQFIFQYYEEEERQRGNFPDRFSGHQFPNYSSELNVNALLLGDSALYLCASSLGAGTANTEAFFGQGTRLTVV.

The chain has TRBV19 and TRBJ2-2; TRBD2 aligns across 7 bases. Germline CDR1 LNHDA, CDR2 SQIVND (reference sequence). V dropped 5 bases and J dropped 0; count of bases not matched to a gene: 15. The CDR3 is made up of 19 amino acids. CDR3 loop: CASSSLPGPGLANTGELFF. DNA of the CDR3: TGTGCCAGTAGTTCCCTCCCGGGCCCCGGACTAGCGAACACCGGGGAGCTGTTTTTT. Based on the CDR3 plus reference TRBV19 and TRBJ2-2, the full variable domain is DGGITQSPKYLFRKEGQNVTLSCEQNLNHDAMYWYRQDPGQGLRLIYYSQIVNDFQKGDIAEGYSVSREKKESFPLTVTSAQKNPTAFYLCASSSLPGPGLANTGELFFGEGSRLTVL.

The chain carries TRBV6-1 and TRBJ1-1; D unresolved. Germline CDR1 reads MNHNS; CDR2 reads SASEGT. V was shortened by 2 bases and J by 2 bases, with 6 bases between the two germline ends. The CDR3 consists of 13 residues. CDR3 amino acids: CASSEWSNTEAFF. The CDR3, as DNA: TGTGCCAGCAGTGAATGGTCAAACACTGAAGCTTTCTTT.

The genes are TRBV7-9 and TRBJ1-2; D remains unclear. CDR3 length: 14 amino acids. V lost 1 base and J 4 bases, leaving 10 bases between the germline ends. CDR1 is SEHNR and CDR2 is FQNEAQ in the germline V gene (reference sequence). The CDR3 bases are TGTGCCAGCAGCTTAGGCGGGAAATCCTATGGCTACACCTTC. It specifies CASSLGGKSYGYTF.

This chain joins TRBV9 and TRBJ2-7; maybe TRBD1 (6 bases). Germline V gene lookup returns CDR1 SGDLS and CDR2 YYNGEE. Trimming took off 0 bases at V and 0 bases at J, with 10 bases between the two ends. The CDR3 extends over 15 amino acids. The CDR3 spells CASSVATGSSYEQYF. The CDR3 nucleotides are TGTGCCAGCAGCGTAGCTACAGGGAGCTCCTACGAGCAGTACTTC.

This clone came up once. The rearrangement joins TRBV9 to TRBJ2-2; D is perhaps TRBD1 or TRBD2 (7 bases each). Germline assignment: CDR1 SGDLS and CDR2 YYNGEE. The CDR3 length is 14 residues. V lost 4 bases and J 4 bases, leaving 11 bases between the germline ends. CDR3 coding DNA: TGTGCCAGCAGCCCAGGGGGGGGCACCGGGGAGCTGTTTTTT. Its protein product is CASSPGGGTGELFF.

About this clone itself: At one boundary the junction diverges from the germline segment, which might be a read error. The V call is TRBV7-9, the J call TRBJ2-7; 9 bases match TRBD2. Per germline, CDR1 SEHNR and CDR2 FQNEAQ (reference sequence). The CDR3 extends over 14 amino acids. The CDR3 sequence: CASSLAGLGYEQYF. The CDR3 DNA reads as TGTGCCAGCAGCCTAGCGGGACTTGGCTACGAGCAGTACTTC.

The genes are TRBV7-9 and TRBJ1-2; 7 positions match TRBD1. Germline V gene sequence: CDR1 SEHNR, CDR2 FQNEAQ (reference sequence). This CDR3 is built from 13 residues. The V gene end was trimmed by 3 bases and the J gene end by 10 bases; junction bases not matched to a gene: 8. CDR3 nucleotides: TGTGCCAGCAGCTTGTCTTTAGACAGGGCCTACACCTTC. Translated, it gives CASSLSLDRAYTF.

The chain joins TRBV3-1 (or the pseudogene TRBV3-2) to TRBJ2-1; 9 bases line up with TRBD1. CDR1 and CDR2 (germline): LGHDT, YNNKEL (reference sequence). V lost 0 bases to trimming and J lost 15 bases; unmatched junction nucleotides: 9. This CDR3 has 14 amino acids. For the CDR3, the DNA is TGTGCCAGCAGCCAAGATGGGAGTACAGGGGGCCTGTTCTTC. Its translation: CASSQDGSTGGLFF.

J is TRBJ1-5 and V is TRBV7-2; 8 nucleotides match TRBD1. The CDR3 runs 15 residues. Germline loops: CDR1 SGHTA, CDR2 FQGNSA. Germline trimming cut 5 bases from V and 1 base from J; bases unmatched to any gene: 4. The CDR3 loop is CASSMRTGSNQPQHF. The CDR3 nucleotides read TGTGCCAGCAGCATGCGGACAGGGAGCAATCAGCCCCAGCATTTT.

This sequence joins TRBV5-6 and TRBJ1-3, with no clear D. The CDR3 totals 12 residues. V gave up 0 bases and J gave up 5 bases, with 3 bases separating them. CDR1 and CDR2 (germline): SGHDT, YYEEEE. CDR3 in amino acids: CASSLDRNTIYF. CDR3 nucleotides: TGTGCCAGCAGCTTGGATCGAAACACCATATATTTT.

This clone came up a few times. The chain joins TRBV6-6 to TRBJ1-5, with D unclear. V lost 2 bases, J lost 5 bases, and 7 bases lay in between. The CDR3 is made up of 13 amino acids. Germline V gene lookup returns CDR1 MNHNY and CDR2 SVGAGI (reference sequence). The CDR3, as DNA: TGTGCCAGCAGTTACGGGGAAGATCAGCCCCAGCATTTT. Translation gives CASSYGEDQPQHF.

The chain uses TRBV2 and TRBJ2-7, with no clear D. Between the trimmed V and J ends, which lost 7 bases and 4 bases, there was a span of 8 bases. The CDR3 extends over 11 amino acids. Looked up from germline, CDR1 is SNHLY and CDR2 is FYNNEI. Here the CDR3 DNA reads TGTGCCAGCACTGGGCGTTACGAGCAGTACTTC. The encoded protein is CASTGRYEQYF.

The gene calls are TRBV27 and TRBJ2-2; the D is unclear. Trimming pared 3 bases from V and 9 bases from J, leaving 8 bases between. Germline V gives CDR1 MNHEY, CDR2 SMNVEV (reference sequence). The CDR3 loop spans 12 amino acids. The CDR3 DNA sequence: TGTGCCAGCAGTTTTTTGAACCGGGAGCTGTTTTTT. This codes for CASSFLNRELFF.

V gene TRBV6-5 combines with J gene TRBJ1-1; 7 bases match TRBD1. With 0 bases clipped from V and 0 bases from J, the junction kept 4 bases outside the gene matches. The CDR3 has 16 residues. Germline CDR1 reads MNHEY; CDR2 reads SVGAGI. For the CDR3, the DNA is TGTGCCAGCAGTTACTCGAGGGGGCGGCTGAACACTGAAGCTTTCTTT. Translating gives CASSYSRGRLNTEAFF.